A single sample gave rise to the 22 T cell receptor beta chains below, sequenced in a study of OX40 agonist ivuxolimab in advanced cancers. Profiling relied on immunoSEQ multiplex PCR, and the TCRdb table lists in-frame clones only, not all of them. The table shows tens of thousands of clones, with around 90% occurring only once. The input for sequencing was CD4+ or CD8+ T cells sorted from blood, taken in a trial of the OX40 agonist ivuxolimab. The receptors here all came from an adult with an advanced solid tumor such as melanoma, head and neck, liver or kidney cancer.

This chain links TRBV18 with TRBJ2-6; 8 bases agree with TRBD1. CDR3 size: 17 residues. J was trimmed by 2 bases and V by 6 bases; bases with no gene match: 9. The germline V gene encodes CDR1 KGHSH and CDR2 LQKENI. The CDR3 reads CASSPGQGAAGANVLTF. The CDR3 region has the DNA TGTGCCAGCTCCCCCGGTCAGGGGGCTGCTGGGGCCAACGTCCTGACTTTC.

The rearrangement uses TRBV9 and TRBJ2-1, with a possible D match to TRBD2 (5 bases). V gave up 0 bases and J gave up 6 bases, with 10 bases separating them. CDR1 is SGDLS, CDR2 YYNGEE, per germline. This CDR3 has 14 amino acids. CDR3 coding DNA: TGTGCCAGCAGCGTAGGGGCTAGCTCCAATGAGCAGTTCTTC. Protein: CASSVGASSNEQFF.

This chain links TRBV10-2 with TRBJ2-1; 8 bases are shared with TRBD2. Germline CDR1 is WSHSY and CDR2 is SAAADI. This CDR3 comprises 14 residues. With 3 bases clipped from V and 7 bases from J, the junction kept 5 bases outside the gene matches. The CDR3 region has the DNA TGCGCCAGCAGTGAACGGGGGGGCCCGAATGAGCAGTTCTTC. It encodes CASSERGGPNEQFF.

This clone was found once. CDR3 coding DNA: TGTGCCAGTAAGGTACAGGGGGCTAGGAGCACTGAAGCTTTCTTT. Its protein product is CASKVQGARSTEAFF. The chain links TRBV19 to TRBJ1-1; TRBD1 matches 9 bases. The V gene end was trimmed by 7 bases and the J gene end by 4 bases; junction bases not matched to a gene: 10. The CDR3 loop spans 15 amino acids. Germline CDR1 and CDR2: LNHDA and SQIVND (reference sequence). Together with reference TRBV19 and TRBJ1-1, the CDR3 gives the full variable domain: DGGITQSPKYLFRKEGQNVTLSCEQNLNHDAMYWYRQDPGQGLRLIYYSQIVNDFQKGDIAEGYSVSREKKESFPLTVTSAQKNPTAFYLCASKVQGARSTEAFFGQGTRLTVV.

The gene calls are TRBV2 and TRBJ1-5; D remains ambiguous. The length of the CDR3 is 14 residues. V lost 7 bases, J lost 2 bases, and 12 bases lay in between. Germline V gene lookup returns CDR1 SNHLY and CDR2 FYNNEI. CDR3 DNA: TGTGCCAGCACATTGTTAACGGGCAATCAGCCCCAGCATTTT. Translated, it gives CASTLLTGNQPQHF.

The rearrangement links TRBV19 to TRBJ1-5; 8 positions agree with TRBD1. The CDR3 is made up of 15 amino acids. The V and J ends lost 4 bases and 5 bases, in that order; junction bases with no gene match: 7. From germline, CDR1 is LNHDA and CDR2 SQIVND (reference sequence). The CDR3 here is CASSTQQGDHQPQHF. The CDR3 DNA reads as TGTGCCAGTAGTACACAACAGGGGGACCATCAGCCCCAGCATTTT.

V is TRBV30 and J is TRBJ1-2; possibly TRBD1 for D (6 bases). The CDR3 covers 12 residues. Deletions cut 4 bases from V and 8 bases from J, with 14 bases between. CDR1 is GTSNPN and CDR2 is SVGIG in the germline V gene (reference sequence). CDR3 nucleotides: TGTGCCTGGACCCTCTCCCAGGGGGGCTACACCTTC. Its translation is CAWTLSQGGYTF.

CDR3 residues: CASSPQGVRYEQYF. The CDR3 DNA sequence: TGTGCCAGCAGTCCACAGGGAGTCCGCTACGAGCAGTACTTC. The chain recombines TRBV6-6 with TRBJ2-7; TRBD1 is a possible D gene (6 bases). CDR1 is MNHNY and CDR2 is SVGAGI in the germline V gene (reference sequence). The CDR3 has 14 amino acids. V was pared by 5 bases and J by 3 bases, with 14 bases between.

The rearrangement links TRBV11-2 to TRBJ1-2; 7 bases fit TRBD1. V lost 5 bases to trimming and J lost 7 bases; unmatched junction nucleotides: 7. Germline V gene data show CDR1 as SGHAT and CDR2 as FQNNGV. The CDR3 has 13 residues. CDR3 residues: CASSRGRDRGYTF. The DNA of the CDR3 is TGTGCCAGCAGCAGGGGGCGCGACCGTGGCTACACCTTC.

The V and J genes are TRBV4-1 and TRBJ2-5; 8 bases are shared with TRBD1. Germline V gives CDR1 MGHRA, CDR2 YSYEKL. V lost 4 bases, J lost 2 bases, and 6 bases stayed unmatched. The CDR3 length is 15 residues. The CDR3: CASSRGQGEQETQYF. The CDR3 region has the DNA TGCGCCAGCAGCCGCGGACAGGGTGAACAAGAGACCCAGTACTTC.

The chain links TRBV30 to TRBJ1-6, with 7 bases lining up with TRBD1. The CDR3 length is 13 residues. Germline assignment: CDR1 GTSNPN and CDR2 SVGIG (reference sequence). V gave up 3 bases and J gave up 8 bases; unmatched junction bases: 4. CDR3 in amino acids: CAWRDRMDSPLHF. CDR3 in DNA: TGTGCCTGGAGGGACAGGATGGATTCACCCCTCCACTTT.

The chain joins TRBV10-1 to TRBJ2-3, with TRBD2 as a possible D gene (6 bases). Trimming removed 3 bases from V and 0 bases from J, with 10 bases in between. Germline values: CDR1 WNHNN, CDR2 SYGVQD (reference sequence). CDR3 length: 15 amino acids. DNA for the CDR3: TGCGCCAGCAGTGAACGGGGGTTAAGCACAGATACGCAGTATTTT. Amino acid sequence: CASSERGLSTDTQYF.

The J gene is TRBJ2-2, the V gene TRBV30, with TRBD1 identical over 8 bases. The germline CDR1 and CDR2 sequences are GTSNPN and SVGIG (reference sequence). The V segment lost 3 bases and the J segment 5 bases; nucleotides outside the gene matches: 2. The CDR3 consists of 13 residues. DNA for the CDR3: TGTGCCTGGAGCCGGACAGGGACCGGGGAGCTGTTTTTT. Amino acid sequence: CAWSRTGTGELFF.

The chain recombines TRBV9 with TRBJ1-1; D unresolved. Germline assignment: CDR1 SGDLS and CDR2 YYNGEE. V was clipped by 4 bases and J by 4 bases, with 14 bases between them. CDR3 length: 14 residues. The CDR3 coding sequence is TGTGCCAGCAGCCCCCGTTCGGAGGGCACTGAAGCTTTCTTT. It codes for CASSPRSEGTEAFF.

The V gene is TRBV2, the J gene TRBJ1-4; D remains unclear. CDR3 length: 14 amino acids. Per the germline V gene, CDR1 is SNHLY and CDR2 is FYNNEI. Trimming removed 8 bases at V and 0 bases at J, with 10 bases between. The CDR3 nucleotides read TGTGCCAGCCGGTGGGGTTCAACTAATGAAAAACTGTTTTTT. As protein: CASRWGSTNEKLFF.

The rearrangement links TRBV6-1 to TRBJ2-1; D is uncertain. Trimming left V 1 base short and J 13 bases short, with 14 bases between. CDR3 length: 13 residues. Germline V lookup: CDR1 MNHNS, CDR2 SASEGT. The CDR3 loop reads CASSEGGGIEQFF. CDR3 nucleotide sequence: TGTGCCAGCAGTGAAGGAGGTGGGATTGAACAGTTCTTC.

J is TRBJ1-1 and V is TRBV18, with a tentative D call TRBD1 (5 bases). The CDR3 loop spans 14 amino acids. In germline, CDR1 is KGHSH, CDR2 LQKENI. V gave up 6 bases and J gave up 5 bases, with 16 bases separating them. In nucleotides, the CDR3 is TGTGCCAGCTCCCGCGACCCCGGGGGTACTGAAGCTTTCTTT. Amino acids: CASSRDPGGTEAFF.

The rearrangement links TRBV2 to TRBJ2-1; no clear D gene. CDR1 is SNHLY and CDR2 is FYNNEI in the germline V gene. Trimming removed 1 base at V and 6 bases at J, with 10 bases between. The CDR3 length is 14 residues. Here the CDR3 DNA reads TGTGCCAGCAGTGAAGTCTTCAGTCTCAATGAGCAGTTCTTC. Protein: CASSEVFSLNEQFF.

This rearrangement joins TRBV6-1 to TRBJ2-3; D gene unclear. Trimming removed 2 bases from V and 2 bases from J, with 11 bases in between. Germline lookup yields CDR1 MNHNS and CDR2 SASEGT. This CDR3 contains 15 residues. In DNA, the CDR3 is TGTGCCAGCAGTGAAAGGTTGCGTTACACAGATACGCAGTATTTT. This gives the protein CASSERLRYTDTQYF.

CDR3 in DNA: TGTGCCAGTAGACGCTCCGGACAGGGCGGAGATACGCAGTATTTT. It yields the protein CASRRSGQGGDTQYF. The gene calls are TRBV19 and TRBJ2-3, with 8 positions matching TRBD1. Germline CDR1 LNHDA, CDR2 SQIVND (reference sequence). After removal of 6 bases from V and 5 bases from J, the junction contained 10 bases not matched to a gene. The CDR3 sequence is 15 residues long.

The gene calls are TRBV6-5 and TRBJ2-7; no definite D call. V was shortened by 5 bases and J by 8 bases, with 13 bases between the two germline ends. The length of the CDR3 is 12 residues. CDR1 is MNHEY, CDR2 SVGAGI, per germline. CDR3 bases: TGTGCCAGCAGTCGAATCAAGTTCAAGCAGTACTTC. Encoded protein: CASSRIKFKQYF.

This clone was detected a few times. V gene TRBV4-2 combines with J gene TRBJ2-2; possibly TRBD2 for D (5 bases). The V end was cut by 3 bases, the J end by 1 base, with 12 bases between. From germline, CDR1 is LGHNA and CDR2 YNFKEQ. This CDR3 spans 16 amino acids. In DNA form, the CDR3 reads TGTGCCAGCAGCCAGGGTGAGGGATTGAACACCGGGGAGCTGTTTTTT. Its translation: CASSQGEGLNTGELFF.